The rows below give T cell receptor beta chains drawn from one sample of a study of metastatic and nonmetastatic thyroid tumors. TCRdb reanalyzed the PCR reads with MiXCR. The sample carries approximately 12,000 clones, roughly 29% recorded once. The sample was tumor tissue. These receptors were collected from a male donor with papillary thyroid cancer or a benign thyroid nodule (not recorded which). Some clones in this sample may be carry-over from other donors' samples. Each CDR3 is given with its conserved first and last residue. Fields, in order: CDR3 length, D gene, V gene, J gene, clone size, CDR3 protein, CDR3 DNA. D genes are given only for firm matches. The size field is filled for only some rows; it gives once, few, many or a size class.

>13|.|TRBV12-3/TRBV12-4|TRBJ1-2|.
CASSPIPNYGYTF
TGTGCCAGCAGTCCCATTCCTAACTATGGCTACACCTTC
>14|TRBD1|TRBV7-8|TRBJ1-2|medium-sized
CASSQTQGVSGYTF
TGTGCCAGCAGCCAGACGCAGGGGGTATCTGGCTACACCTTC
>14|.|TRBV6-1|TRBJ1-2|few
CASRDTGQHYGYTF
TGTGCCAGCAGGGACACAGGGCAACACTATGGCTACACCTTC
>13|.|TRBV24-1|TRBJ2-7|.
CATSDPGAYEQYF
TGTGCCACCAGTGATCCTGGGGCCTACGAGCAGTACTTC
>13|.|TRBV12-3/TRBV12-4|TRBJ1-4|few
CASRPTTNEKLFF
TGTGCCAGTCGACCTACAACTAATGAAAAACTGTTTTTT
>16|TRBD1|TRBV12-3/TRBV12-4|TRBJ1-1|medium-sized
CASSTSLGQGNAEAFF
TGTGCCAGCAGCACATCCCTCGGACAGGGGAATGCTGAAGCTTTCTTT
>14|TRBD1|TRBV5-1|TRBJ1-2|.
CASSTGTEYYGYTF
TGCGCCAGCAGCACAGGGACAGAGTACTATGGCTACACCTTC
>15|.|TRBV11-3|TRBJ2-1|medium-sized
CASSADSSSYNEQFF
TGTGCCAGCAGCGCGGACTCGAGCTCCTACAATGAGCAGTTCTTC
>14|.|TRBV6-1|TRBJ1-2|medium-sized
CASRPPGESYGYTF
TGTGCCAGCAGGCCACCGGGGGAAAGCTATGGCTACACCTTC
>14|TRBD2|TRBV11-2|TRBJ2-7|medium-sized
CASSLEATSREQYF
TGTGCCAGCAGCTTAGAGGCGACTAGCAGGGAGCAGTACTTC